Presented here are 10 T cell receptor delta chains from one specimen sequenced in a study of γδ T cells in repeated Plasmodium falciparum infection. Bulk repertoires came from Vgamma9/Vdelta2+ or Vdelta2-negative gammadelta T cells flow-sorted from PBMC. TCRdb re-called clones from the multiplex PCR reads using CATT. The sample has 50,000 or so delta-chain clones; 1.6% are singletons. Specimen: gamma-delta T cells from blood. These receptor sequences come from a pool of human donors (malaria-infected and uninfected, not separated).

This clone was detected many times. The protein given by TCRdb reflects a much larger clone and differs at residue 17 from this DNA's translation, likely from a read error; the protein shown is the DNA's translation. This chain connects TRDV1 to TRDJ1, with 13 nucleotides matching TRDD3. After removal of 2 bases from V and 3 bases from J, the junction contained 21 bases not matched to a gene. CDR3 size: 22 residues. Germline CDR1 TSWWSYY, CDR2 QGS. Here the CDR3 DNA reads TGTGCTCTTGGGGAAAGACTCGTCCCTCGGGTTACTGGGGGATACGCGGCCGATAAACTCATCTTT. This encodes CALGERLVPRVTGGYAADKLIF.

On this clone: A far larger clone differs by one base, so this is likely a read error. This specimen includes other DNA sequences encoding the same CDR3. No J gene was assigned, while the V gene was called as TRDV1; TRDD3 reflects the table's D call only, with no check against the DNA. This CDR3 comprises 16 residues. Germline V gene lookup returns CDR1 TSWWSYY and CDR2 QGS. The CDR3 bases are TGTGCTCTTGGGGAACTCCCCGGGGGTTACACCGATAAGCTCATCTTT. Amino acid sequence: CALGELPGGYTDKLIF.

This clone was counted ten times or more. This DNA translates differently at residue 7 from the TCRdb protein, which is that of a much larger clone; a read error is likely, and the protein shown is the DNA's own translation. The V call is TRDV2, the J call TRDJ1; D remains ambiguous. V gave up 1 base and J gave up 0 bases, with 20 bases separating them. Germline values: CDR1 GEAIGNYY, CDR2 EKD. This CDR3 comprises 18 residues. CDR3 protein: CACDTKHYQPMYTDKLIF. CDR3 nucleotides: TGTGCCTGTGACACGAAGCACTACCAGCCGATGTACACCGATAAACTCATCTTT.

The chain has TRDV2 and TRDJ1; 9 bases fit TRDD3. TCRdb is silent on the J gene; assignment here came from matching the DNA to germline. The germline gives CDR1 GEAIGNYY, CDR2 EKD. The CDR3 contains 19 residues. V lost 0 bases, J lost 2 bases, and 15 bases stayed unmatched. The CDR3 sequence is CACDTVLGDSLGGTDKLIF. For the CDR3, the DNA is TGTGCCTGTGACACCGTACTGGGGGACTCCTTGGGAGGAACCGATAAACTCATCTTT.

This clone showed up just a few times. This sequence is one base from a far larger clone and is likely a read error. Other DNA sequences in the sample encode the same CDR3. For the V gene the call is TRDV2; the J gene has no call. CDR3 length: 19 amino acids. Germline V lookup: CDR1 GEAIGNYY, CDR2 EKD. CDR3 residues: CACDAHPSLDPHNTDKLIF. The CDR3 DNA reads TGTGCCTGTGACGCACATCCCAGCCTGGATCCTCACAACACCGATAAGCTCATCTTT.

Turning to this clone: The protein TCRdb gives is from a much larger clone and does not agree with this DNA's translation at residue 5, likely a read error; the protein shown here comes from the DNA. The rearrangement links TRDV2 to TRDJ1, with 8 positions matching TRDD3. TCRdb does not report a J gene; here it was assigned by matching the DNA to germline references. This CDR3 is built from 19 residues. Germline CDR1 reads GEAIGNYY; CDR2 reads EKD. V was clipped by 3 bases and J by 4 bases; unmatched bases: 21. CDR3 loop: CACDALSSGGRGPHDKLIF. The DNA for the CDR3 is TGTGCCTGTGACGCACTCTCCTCTGGGGGACGGGGACCCCACGATAAACTCATCTTT.

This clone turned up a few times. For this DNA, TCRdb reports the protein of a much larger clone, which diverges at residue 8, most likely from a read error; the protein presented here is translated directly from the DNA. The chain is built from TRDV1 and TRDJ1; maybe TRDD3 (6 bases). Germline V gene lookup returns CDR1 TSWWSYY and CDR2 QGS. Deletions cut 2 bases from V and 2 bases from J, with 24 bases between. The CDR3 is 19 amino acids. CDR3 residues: CALGEDRFPRLLGTDKLIF. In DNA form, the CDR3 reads TGTGCTCTTGGGGAAGATCGCTTCCCTCGACTACTGGGAACCGATAAACTCATCTTT.

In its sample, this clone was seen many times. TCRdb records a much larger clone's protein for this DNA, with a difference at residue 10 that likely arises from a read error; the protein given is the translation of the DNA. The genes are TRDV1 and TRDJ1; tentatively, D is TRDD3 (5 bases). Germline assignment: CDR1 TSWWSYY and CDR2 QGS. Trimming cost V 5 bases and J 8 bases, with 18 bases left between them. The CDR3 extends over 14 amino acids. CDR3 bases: TGTGCTCTTGGGATACGCCCCCCCGGCTACAAACTCATCTTT. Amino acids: CALGIRPPGYKLIF.

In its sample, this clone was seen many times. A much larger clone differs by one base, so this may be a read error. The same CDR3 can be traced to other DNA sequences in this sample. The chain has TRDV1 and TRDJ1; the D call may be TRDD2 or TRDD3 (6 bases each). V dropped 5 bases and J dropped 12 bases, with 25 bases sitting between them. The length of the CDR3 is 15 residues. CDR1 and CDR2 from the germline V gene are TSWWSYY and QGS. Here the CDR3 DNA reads TGTGCTCTTGGGATACTTCCTCCTTTCACGGGGGGAATCATCTTT. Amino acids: CALGILPPFTGGIIF.

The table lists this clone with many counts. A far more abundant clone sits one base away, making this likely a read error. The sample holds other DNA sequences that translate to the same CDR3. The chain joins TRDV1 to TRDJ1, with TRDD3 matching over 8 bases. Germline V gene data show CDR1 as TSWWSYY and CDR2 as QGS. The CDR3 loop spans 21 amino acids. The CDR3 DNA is TGTGCCCTTGGGGAACATATGGCGGCCTACTGGGGGGCCCGGTGGACCGATAAACTCATCTTT. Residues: CALGEHMAAYWGARWTDKLIF.